The entry that follows covers one T cell receptor (beta chain) sequence. It has no known antigen specificity. The record has no base qualities; no much larger clone is one base away. The record originates from a study of blood T cell repertoires in COVID-19 (TCRdb year 2020). Turning to the overall study: Collaborator samples came from the United States, Italy and Spain and covered acute and convalescent phases of COVID-19. A freely available public database, intended as a resource for researchers studying the immune response to SARS-CoV-2, is where the repertoires were released. A de-identified subject ID, COVID-19 status, age in years and sex were almost always included in the sample metadata. Samples were obtained from the ongoing ImmuneRACE study (first 160 participants) and from about 1,300 subjects provided by 6 global collaborators. Deeply sampled blood TCRbeta repertoires from subjects exposed to, actively infected with, or recovered from COVID-19 were included in the dataset. The material from the prospective study consisted of cDNA or gDNA derived from T cells, B-cell-depleted T cells, or PBMCs. HLA class I and class II types, where available, came from metadata supplied by the sample provider rather than from assay-based typing. The paper's findings and limits, for the study overall: The amount of clinical and demographic metadata varied by source and participant and was provided uncurated.

The immunoSEQ Assay, a bias-controlled multiplex PCR, was used to amplify TCRbeta CDR3 regions from genomic DNA. The paper's processing steps were these. Nucleated cell counts per sample were estimated from amplification of reference gene primers within the assay. To quantify the absolute abundance of each unique TCRbeta CDR3 rearrangement, sequence reads were collapsed and filtered. For each sample, productive Simpson clonality was calculated as the square root of Simpson's diversity index across productive rearrangements. This is the immuneACCESS table as TCRdb keeps it, with only in-frame sequences that have V and J called. A part of the clones is gone; compared with another copy, unresolved V genes explain less than half, and the rest is unexplained. Clone size and V and J calls were adopted from that table, with D and trimming inferred from the DNA. Across this sample there are fewer than 250,000 clones, with about 80% seen only once. The ten biggest clones cover approximately 2% of the sample.

In the prospective study, participants were about 18 to 90 years old, resided in fewer than 25 geographic areas of the United States, and were enrolled through a virtual design. To assign participants to cohorts, the prospective study relied on clinical history that participants themselves reported in a screening survey and a study questionnaire. For ImmuneRACE Cohort 3, a participant was defined as recovered based on two consecutive negative NP/OP PCR tests, clearance by a healthcare professional, or resolution of symptoms. Each participant in the prospective study had whole blood, serum and a nasopharyngeal or oropharyngeal swab collected by mobile phlebotomists. Over an approximately 2-month period, participants in the prospective study had the option of providing additional blood draws and questionnaires. Before DNA extraction, prospective study blood samples were shipped either frozen or at room temperature.

V was cut back by 7 bases and J by 3 bases, leaving a gap of 13 bases between them. CDR1 is given as MNHEY and CDR2 as SMNVEV, both from the germline V gene (reference sequence). The CDR3 sequence holds 14 residues, the cysteine and phenylalanine included. CDR3 DNA only is kept here, 42 bases in frame from base 1. The sequence came from a man aged 60 to 75 who had recovered from COVID-19. The sequence links TRBV27 to TRBJ2-1, and possibly TRBD1, on 6 matching bases. The sample consisted of PBMCs or T cells enriched from blood (not recorded which). The CDR3 has the sequence CASKRTANYNEQFF. The nucleotides read TGTGCCAGCAAGAGGACAGCAAACTACAATGAGCAGTTCTTC.